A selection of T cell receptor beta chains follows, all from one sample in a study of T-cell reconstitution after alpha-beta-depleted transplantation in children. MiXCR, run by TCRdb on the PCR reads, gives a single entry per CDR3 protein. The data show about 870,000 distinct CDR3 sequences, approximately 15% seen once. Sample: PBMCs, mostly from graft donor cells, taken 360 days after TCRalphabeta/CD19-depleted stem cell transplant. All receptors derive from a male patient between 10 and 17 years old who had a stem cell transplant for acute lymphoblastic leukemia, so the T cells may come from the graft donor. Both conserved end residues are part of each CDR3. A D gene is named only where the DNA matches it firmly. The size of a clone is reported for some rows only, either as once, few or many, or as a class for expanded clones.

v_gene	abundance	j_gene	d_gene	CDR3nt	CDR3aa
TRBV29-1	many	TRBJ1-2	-	TGCAGCGTTGTCTGGGCCTACTATGGCTACACCTTC	CSVVWAYYGYTF
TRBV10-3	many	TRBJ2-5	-	TGTGCCATCAGTGAGTCAGGAGGGGGAGAGACCCAGTACTTC	CAISESGGGETQYF
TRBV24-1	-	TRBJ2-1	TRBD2	TGTGCCACCAGTGATTCTAGCGGGAGGGCCAGCTCCTACAATGAGCAGTTCTTC	CATSDSSGRASSYNEQFF
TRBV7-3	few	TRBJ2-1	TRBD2	TGTGCCAGCAGCTTAAGCGGGAGTGGTAATGAGCAGTTCTTC	CASSLSGSGNEQFF
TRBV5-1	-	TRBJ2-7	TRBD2	TGCGCCAGCAGCCCACCTGGACTAGCGGGAGCCTACGAGCAGTACTTC	CASSPPGLAGAYEQYF
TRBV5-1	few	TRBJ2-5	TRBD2	TGCGCCAGCAGCCCGGGACTAGCGGCCGTTACTACTCAAGAGACCCAGTACTTC	CASSPGLAAVTTQETQYF
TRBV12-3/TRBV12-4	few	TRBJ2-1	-	TGTGCCAGCAGAAGCACGGGGGCGATTTACAATGAGCAGTTCTTC	CASRSTGAIYNEQFF
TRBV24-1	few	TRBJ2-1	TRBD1	TGTGCCACCAGTGATTACAGGGGCAATGAGCAGTTCTTC	CATSDYRGNEQFF
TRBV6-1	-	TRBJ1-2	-	TGTGCCACCCGTGGGGGCGCAAGCTATGGCTACACCTTC	CATRGGASYGYTF
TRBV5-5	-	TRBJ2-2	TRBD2	TGTGCCAGCAGCTTACCCGGACTAGCGGGAGTCACCGGGGAGCTGTTTTTT	CASSLPGLAGVTGELFF
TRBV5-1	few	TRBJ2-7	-	TGCGCCAGCAGCTTTTGGTCCAGGGATGTCAACGAGCAGTACTTC	CASSFWSRDVNEQYF
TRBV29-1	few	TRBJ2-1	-	TGCAGCGTAAGGGTATCCTACAATGAGCAGTTCTTC	CSVRVSYNEQFF
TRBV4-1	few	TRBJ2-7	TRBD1	TGCGCCAGCAGCCAATGGGGACAGAACTACGAGCAGTACTTC	CASSQWGQNYEQYF
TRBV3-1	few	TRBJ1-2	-	TGTGCCAGCAGCCAACTGTTGGGGAAGGGCTATGGCTACACCTTC	CASSQLLGKGYGYTF
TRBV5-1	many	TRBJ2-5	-	TGCGCCAGCAGCTTGGTAGTAGACGGAGAGACCCAGTACTTC	CASSLVVDGETQYF
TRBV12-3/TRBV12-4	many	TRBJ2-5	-	TGTGCCAGCAGGTCCCGCCAAGAGACCCAGTACTTC	CASRSRQETQYF
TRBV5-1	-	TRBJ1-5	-	TGCGCCAGCAGCTTGGAGCCGGGGGGAAGCAATCAGCCCCAGCATTTT	CASSLEPGGSNQPQHF
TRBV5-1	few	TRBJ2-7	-	TGCGCCAGCAGCTTTGAACGGACCTACGAGCAGTACTTC	CASSFERTYEQYF
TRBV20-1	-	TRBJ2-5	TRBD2	TGCAGTGCCCCAAGCGGGGTTCTTCAAGAGACCCAGTACTTC	CSAPSGVLQETQYF
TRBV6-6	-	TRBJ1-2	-	TGTGCCAGCAGCCAGGACAGCCTCTATGGCTACACCTTC	CASSQDSLYGYTF
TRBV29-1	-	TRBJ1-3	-	TGCAGCGTTCGGGGGCCCGGAAACACCATATATTTT	CSVRGPGNTIYF
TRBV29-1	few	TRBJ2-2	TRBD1	TGCAGCGTTGAACGGACAGGGTCGAACACCGGGGAGCTGTTTTTT	CSVERTGSNTGELFF
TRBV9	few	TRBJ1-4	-	TGTGCCAGCAGCCCCGGGACTGTCAAAGGTGAAAAACTGTTTTTT	CASSPGTVKGEKLFF
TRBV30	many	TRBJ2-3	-	TGTGCCTGGGAATACAGGGCCACAGATACGCAGTATTTT	CAWEYRATDTQYF
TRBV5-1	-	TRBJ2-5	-	TGCGCCAGCAGCTTCGACTGGAGCCAAGAGACCCAGTACTTC	CASSFDWSQETQYF
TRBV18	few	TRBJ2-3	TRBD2	TGTGCCAGCTCACCTCTTTGGAGGGCTAGCGGGAGCAGCACAGATACGCAGTATTTT	CASSPLWRASGSSTDTQYF
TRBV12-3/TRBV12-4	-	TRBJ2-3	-	TGTGCCAGCAGTTCCACTCCGGGGGCCGGAACAGATACGCAGTATTTT	CASSSTPGAGTDTQYF
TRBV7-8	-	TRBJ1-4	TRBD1	TGTGCCAGCAGCGGAAGGACAGGGACCTTGGAAAAACTGTTTTTT	CASSGRTGTLEKLFF
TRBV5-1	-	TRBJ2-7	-	TGCGCCAGCAGCTTGGGCTCAGGTCGGTTTTGTTACTTC	CASSLGSGRFCYF
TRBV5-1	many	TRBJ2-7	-	TGCGCCAGCAGCTTCGACGGACCCTCCTACGAGCAGTACTTC	CASSFDGPSYEQYF
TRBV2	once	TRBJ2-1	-	TGTGCCAGCAGAAGGTTGGATGAGCAGTTCTTC	CASRRLDEQFF
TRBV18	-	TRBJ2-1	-	TGTGCCAGCTCACCAATGGATAGCGGTTCCTACAATGAGCAGTTCTTC	CASSPMDSGSYNEQFF
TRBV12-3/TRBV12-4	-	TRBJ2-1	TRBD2	TGTGCCAGCTGTTTCCCTGGTCGGGGTAGCGGGACCTACAATGAGCAGTTCTTC	CASCFPGRGSGTYNEQFF
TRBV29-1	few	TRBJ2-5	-	TGCAGCGTTAGATTCGACGAGACCCAGTACTTC	CSVRFDETQYF
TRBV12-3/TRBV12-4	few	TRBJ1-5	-	TGTGCCAGCAGTTTAGGGGGTCCCCAGCCCCAGCATTTT	CASSLGGPQPQHF
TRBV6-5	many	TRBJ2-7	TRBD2	TGTGCCAGCAGTTACTCGATTCAGATAGCGGGAGGGCCGGGGGAGCAGTACTTC	CASSYSIQIAGGPGEQYF
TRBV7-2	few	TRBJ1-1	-	TGTGCCAGCAGCCCCCGACAGAACCTGAACACTGAAGCTTTCTTT	CASSPRQNLNTEAFF
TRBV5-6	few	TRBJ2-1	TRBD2	TGTGCCAGCAGCGCGGGACTAGCGGGAGTTGAGGAGCAGTTCTTC	CASSAGLAGVEEQFF
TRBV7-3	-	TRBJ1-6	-	TGTGCCAGCAGCTTAACGGGCGGTGGGCCTAATTCACCCCTCCACTTT	CASSLTGGGPNSPLHF
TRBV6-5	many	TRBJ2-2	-	TGTGCCAGCAGTTACAAGGTCACCGGGGAGCTGTTTTTT	CASSYKVTGELFF
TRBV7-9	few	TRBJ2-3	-	TGTGCCAGCAGCGCCCGACTACCGTACACAGATACGCAGTATTTT	CASSARLPYTDTQYF
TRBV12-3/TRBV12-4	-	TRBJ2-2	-	TGTGCCAGCAGTTTAAGAGGGCGCGGCGGGGAGCTGTTTTTT	CASSLRGRGGELFF
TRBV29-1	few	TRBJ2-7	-	TGCAGCGTTGAAAGTCAGTCCTACGAGCAGTACTTC	CSVESQSYEQYF
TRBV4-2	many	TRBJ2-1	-	TGTGCCAGCAGCGGGCTCGACAATGAGCAGTTCTTC	CASSGLDNEQFF
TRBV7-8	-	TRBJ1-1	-	TGTGCCAGCAGCTCTTACGACACTCTAGACGCTGAAGCTTTCTTT	CASSSYDTLDAEAFF
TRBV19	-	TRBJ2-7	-	TGTGCCAGTAGTAAGGCTTACTCCTACGAGCAGTACTTC	CASSKAYSYEQYF
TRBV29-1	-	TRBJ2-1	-	TGCAGCGTTGTGGTAGTCGAGCAGTTCTTC	CSVVVVEQFF